Listed below are T cell receptor beta chains from one sample, sequenced in a study of blood T cells in healthy people across ages. In TCRdb, the 5' RACE reads were re-called with MiXCR into one record per CDR3 protein. Of about 1 million distinct CDR3 sequences listed, under 30% are singletons. These same data were also listed under a study on T cells of mothers and their children.

The sequenced material came from blood. The receptors shown here come from a girl aged 2 to 9 in good health. CDR3s include the opening cysteine and the closing phenylalanine or tryptophan. D genes are given only for firm matches. A clone size is listed for some rows: how often the clone was seen (once, few, many), or a class if it is expanded.

J gene,clone size,V gene,D gene,CDR3 protein,CDR3 DNA
TRBJ2-7,.,TRBV28,.,CASSLGNVRGQYF,TGTGCCAGCAGTTTGGGGAACGTCCGCGGGCAGTACTTC
TRBJ1-4,.,TRBV6-2/TRBV6-3,.,CASSYRPRGLTTNEKLFF,TGTGCCAGCAGTTACCGGCCCAGGGGACTTACAACTAATGAAAAACTGTTTTTT
TRBJ2-5,.,TRBV28,.,CASSAQGFVGTQYF,TGTGCCAGCAGCGCCCAAGGTTTCGTCGGGACCCAGTACTTC
TRBJ2-2,.,TRBV20-1,.,CSAQKSGSTGELFF,TGCAGTGCTCAGAAGTCGGGCTCCACCGGGGAGCTGTTTTTT
TRBJ1-2,.,TRBV7-2,.,CASSLASINYGYTF,TGTGCCAGCAGCTTAGCCAGTATCAACTATGGCTACACCTTC
TRBJ2-1,few,TRBV29-1,.,CSVEGPNYNEQFF,TGCAGCGTTGAAGGACCCAACTACAATGAGCAGTTCTTC
TRBJ2-7,few,TRBV5-4,.,CASSLIWAPYEQYF,TGTGCCAGCAGCTTGATTTGGGCCCCCTACGAGCAGTACTTC
TRBJ2-4,.,TRBV6-5,TRBD2,CASSYGGVGYF,TGTGCCAGCAGTTATGGGGGGGTAGGGTACTTC
TRBJ1-1,few,TRBV20-1,.,CSARVPQGPYEAFF,TGCAGTGCTAGAGTGCCACAGGGCCCATATGAAGCTTTCTTT
TRBJ2-1,.,TRBV14,TRBD2,CASSQEILAGEPYEQFF,TGTGCCAGCAGCCAAGAAATCTTAGCGGGGGAACCGTATGAGCAGTTCTTC
TRBJ2-5,.,TRBV28,.,CASTTPTPGEQYF,TGTGCCAGCACCACACCCACCCCTGGGGAGCAGTACTTC
TRBJ2-5,few,TRBV20-1,.,CSARTGRARGFAQYF,TGCAGTGCTAGAACGGGCCGGGCGAGGGGGTTTGCCCAGTACTTC
TRBJ1-1,few,TRBV28,.,CASRILRGTEAFF,TGTGCCAGCAGGATTTTGAGGGGCACTGAAGCTTTCTTT
TRBJ2-7,few,TRBV3-1,.,CASSQDTRWEQYF,TGTGCCAGCAGCCAAGATACCCGGTGGGAGCAGTACTTC
TRBJ1-6,.,TRBV7-8,.,CASSPETGFNSPLHF,TGTGCCAGCAGCCCGGAAACGGGTTTTAATTCACCCCTCCACTTT
TRBJ2-3,.,TRBV24-1,.,CATSEPARGTDTQYF,TGTGCCACCAGTGAACCCGCACGGGGCACAGATACGCAGTATTTT
TRBJ2-3,.,TRBV4-2,.,CASSQAALSPDTQYF,TGTGCCAGCAGCCAAGCCGCCCTGAGTCCAGATACGCAGTATTTT